The text below deals with one T cell receptor (beta chain). The authors' processing: Researchers report that nucleated cell counts were estimated from reference gene primer amplification. TCRdb's copy holds only in-frame clones and misses some; the assay was immunoSEQ multiplex PCR. The V and J calls and clone size come from that table; D and trimming were worked out from the DNA. The repertoire holds about 360,000 clones, roughly 86% seen once, with roughly 1.4% in the top ten. This sample was included in a study of blood T cell repertoires in COVID-19. About the study: COVID-19 samples from acute and convalescent phases originated in the United States, Italy and Spain. T cells, B-cell-depleted T cells, or PBMCs provided the cDNA or gDNA that served as material.

Donors were grouped by their self-reported clinical history. The CDR3 contains 15 residues. From germline, CDR1 is ENHRY and CDR2 SYGVKD. Trimming took 6 bases from V and 3 from J; bases not matched to a gene: 6. The chain couples TRBV10-3 to TRBJ2-1, with 9 bases identical to TRBD1. Sequenced material: PBMCs or T cells enriched from blood (not recorded which). The receptor was derived from a man aged 30-40 years who had recovered from COVID-19. The CDR3 bases are TGTGCCATCAGAAAGGGACAGGGCAACTACAATGAGCAGTTCTTC. It translates to CAIRKGQGNYNEQFF.